This TCR beta chain was identified in a study of T-cell reconstitution after alpha-beta-depleted transplantation in children. Trimming shortened V by 6 bases and J by 0 bases, and 15 bases separated the two germline ends. Germline loops: CDR1 SQVTM, CDR2 ANQGSEA. The CDR3 runs to 14 residues. Unique molecular identifiers were used in preparing the TCRbeta library. TCRdb processed the PCR reads anew with MiXCR; each CDR3 protein has one entry. Of a few hundred thousand distinct CDR3 sequences listed, around 25% were seen once; the top ten hold 11%. Study results and limitations: Expanded clones from the graft, numbering several hundred, reportedly supplied alpha-beta T cells about two months after transplant.

As regards this clonotype: Its antigen is unknown.

The input for sequencing was PBMCs, mostly from graft donor cells, taken 180 days after TCRalphabeta/CD19-depleted stem cell transplant. The receptor was derived from a male patient younger than 18 who had a stem cell transplant for acute lymphoblastic leukemia, so the T cells may come from the graft donor. The rearrangement links TRBV29-1 to TRBJ2-7, with TRBD2 as a possible D gene (7 bases). The CDR3 nucleotides are TGCAGCGTCCCAGGGGAGGGTAGCTCCTACGAGCAGTACTTC. Protein product: CSVPGEGSSYEQYF.